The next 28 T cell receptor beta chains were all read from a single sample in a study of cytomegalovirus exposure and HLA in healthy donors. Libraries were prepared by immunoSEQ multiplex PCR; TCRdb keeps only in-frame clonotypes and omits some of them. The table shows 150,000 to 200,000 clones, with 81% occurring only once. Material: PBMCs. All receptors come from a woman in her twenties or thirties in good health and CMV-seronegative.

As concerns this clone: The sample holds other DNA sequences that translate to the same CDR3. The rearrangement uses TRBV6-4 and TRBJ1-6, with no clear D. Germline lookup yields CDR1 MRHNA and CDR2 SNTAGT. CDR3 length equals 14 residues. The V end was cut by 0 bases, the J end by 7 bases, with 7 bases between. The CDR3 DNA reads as TGTGCCAGCAGTGACTCCCCGGGGAATTCACCCCTCCACTTT. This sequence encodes CASSDSPGNSPLHF.

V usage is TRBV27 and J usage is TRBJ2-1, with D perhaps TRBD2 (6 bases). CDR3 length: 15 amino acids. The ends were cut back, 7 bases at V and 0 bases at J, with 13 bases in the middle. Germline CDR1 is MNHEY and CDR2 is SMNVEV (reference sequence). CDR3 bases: TGTGCCAGCATCGGGACTCACAGCTCCTACAATGAGCAGTTCTTC. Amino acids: CASIGTHSSYNEQFF.

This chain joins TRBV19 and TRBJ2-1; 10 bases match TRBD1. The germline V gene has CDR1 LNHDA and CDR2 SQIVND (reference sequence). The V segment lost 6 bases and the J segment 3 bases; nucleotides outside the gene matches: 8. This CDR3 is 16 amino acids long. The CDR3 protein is CASSLSDRGLYNEQFF. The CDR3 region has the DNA TGTGCCAGTAGCCTCTCCGACAGGGGGCTCTACAATGAGCAGTTCTTC.

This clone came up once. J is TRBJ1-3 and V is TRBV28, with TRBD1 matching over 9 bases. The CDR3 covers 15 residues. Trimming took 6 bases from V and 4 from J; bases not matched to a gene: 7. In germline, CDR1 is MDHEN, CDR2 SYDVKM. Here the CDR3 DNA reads TGTGCCAGCAGGAAACAGGGGGCGCAGGGAAACACCATATATTTT. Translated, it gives CASRKQGAQGNTIYF.

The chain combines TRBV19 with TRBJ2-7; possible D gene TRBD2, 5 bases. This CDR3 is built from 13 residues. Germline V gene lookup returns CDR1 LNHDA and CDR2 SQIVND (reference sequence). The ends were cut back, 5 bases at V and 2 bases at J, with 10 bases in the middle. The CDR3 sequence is CASSPTGAYEQYF. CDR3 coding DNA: TGTGCCAGTAGTCCGACCGGGGCCTACGAGCAGTACTTC.

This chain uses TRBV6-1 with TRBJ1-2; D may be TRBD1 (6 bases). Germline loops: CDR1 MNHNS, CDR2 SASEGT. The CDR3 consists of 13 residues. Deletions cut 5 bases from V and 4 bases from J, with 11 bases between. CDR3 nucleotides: TGTGCCAGCAGTCACAGGGAGCGCTATGGCTACACCTTC. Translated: CASSHRERYGYTF.

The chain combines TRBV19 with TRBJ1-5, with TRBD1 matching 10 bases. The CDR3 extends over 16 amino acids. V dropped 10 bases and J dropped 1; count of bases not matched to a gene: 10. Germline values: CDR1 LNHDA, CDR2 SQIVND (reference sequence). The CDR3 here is CATRTGGTGSNQPQHF. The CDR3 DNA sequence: TGTGCCACAAGGACAGGGGGTACGGGGAGCAATCAGCCCCAGCATTTT.

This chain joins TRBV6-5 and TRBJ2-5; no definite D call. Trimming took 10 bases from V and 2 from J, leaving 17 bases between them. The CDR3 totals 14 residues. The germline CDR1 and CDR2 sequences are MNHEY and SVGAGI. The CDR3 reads CATSPWRRQETQYF. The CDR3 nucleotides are TGTGCCACCTCCCCATGGAGACGACAAGAGACCCAGTACTTC.

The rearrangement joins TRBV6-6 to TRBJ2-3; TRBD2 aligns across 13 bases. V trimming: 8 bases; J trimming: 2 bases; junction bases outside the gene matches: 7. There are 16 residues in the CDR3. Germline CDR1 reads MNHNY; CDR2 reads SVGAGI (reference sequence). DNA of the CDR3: TGTGCCAGCTCGTGGGGACTAGCGGGGCACACAGATACGCAGTATTTT. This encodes CASSWGLAGHTDTQYF.

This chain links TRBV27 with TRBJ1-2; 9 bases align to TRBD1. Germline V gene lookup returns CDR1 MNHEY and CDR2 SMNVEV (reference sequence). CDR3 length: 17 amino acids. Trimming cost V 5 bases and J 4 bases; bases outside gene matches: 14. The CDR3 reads CASSPGTGYRFLYGYTF. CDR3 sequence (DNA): TGTGCCAGCAGTCCCGGGACAGGGTATAGGTTTCTCTATGGCTACACCTTC.

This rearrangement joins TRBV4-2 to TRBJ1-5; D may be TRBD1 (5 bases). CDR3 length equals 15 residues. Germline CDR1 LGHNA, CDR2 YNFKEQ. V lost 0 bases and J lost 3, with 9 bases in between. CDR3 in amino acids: CASSQDQGINQPQHF. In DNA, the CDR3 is TGTGCCAGCAGCCAAGATCAGGGAATCAATCAGCCCCAGCATTTT.

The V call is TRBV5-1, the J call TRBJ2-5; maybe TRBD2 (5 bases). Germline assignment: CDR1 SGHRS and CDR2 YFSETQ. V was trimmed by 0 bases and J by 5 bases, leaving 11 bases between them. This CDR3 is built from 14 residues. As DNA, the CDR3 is TGCGCCAGCAGCTTGGTGGCCGGGGAGGAGACCCAGTACTTC. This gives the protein CASSLVAGEETQYF.

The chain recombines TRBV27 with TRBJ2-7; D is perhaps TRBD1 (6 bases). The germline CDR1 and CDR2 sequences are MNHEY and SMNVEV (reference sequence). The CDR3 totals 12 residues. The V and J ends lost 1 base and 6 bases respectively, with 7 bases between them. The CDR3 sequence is CASSLLGAEQYF. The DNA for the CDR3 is TGTGCCAGCAGTTTATTGGGGGCCGAGCAGTACTTC.

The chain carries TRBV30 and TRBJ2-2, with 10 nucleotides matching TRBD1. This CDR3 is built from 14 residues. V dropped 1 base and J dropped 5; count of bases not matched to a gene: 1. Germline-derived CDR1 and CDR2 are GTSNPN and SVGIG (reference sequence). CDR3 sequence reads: CAWSGGQGTGELFF. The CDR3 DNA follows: TGTGCCTGGAGTGGGGGACAGGGGACCGGGGAGCTGTTTTTT.

CDR3 nucleotides: TGTGCCAGCAGCTGGGCGGGGGATATCGAGACCCAGTACTTC. Translated, it gives CASSWAGDIETQYF. The V call is TRBV9, the J call TRBJ2-5; 7 bases line up with TRBD2. This CDR3 is built from 14 residues. V lost 4 bases to trimming and J lost 5 bases; unmatched junction nucleotides: 8. CDR1 is SGDLS and CDR2 is YYNGEE in the germline V gene.

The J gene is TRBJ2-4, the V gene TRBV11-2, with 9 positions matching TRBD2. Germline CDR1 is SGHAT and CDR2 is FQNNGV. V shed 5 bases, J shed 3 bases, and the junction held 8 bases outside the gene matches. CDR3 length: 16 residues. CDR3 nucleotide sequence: TGTGCCAGCAGCCATAGGGGGACTAGCATCAAAAACATTCAGTACTTC. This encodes CASSHRGTSIKNIQYF.

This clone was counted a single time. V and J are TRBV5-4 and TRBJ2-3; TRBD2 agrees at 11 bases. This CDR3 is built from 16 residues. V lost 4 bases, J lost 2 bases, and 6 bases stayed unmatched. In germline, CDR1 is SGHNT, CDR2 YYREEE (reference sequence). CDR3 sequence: CASSPLAGGYTDTQYF. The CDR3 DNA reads TGTGCCAGCAGCCCCCTAGCGGGGGGCTACACAGATACGCAGTATTTT. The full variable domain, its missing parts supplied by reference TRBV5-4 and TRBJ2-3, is ETGVTQSPTHLIKTRGQQVTLRCSSQSGHNTVSWYQQALGQGPQFIFQYYREEENGRGNFPPRFSGLQFPNYSSELNVNALELDDSALYLCASSPLAGGYTDTQYFGPGTRLTVL.

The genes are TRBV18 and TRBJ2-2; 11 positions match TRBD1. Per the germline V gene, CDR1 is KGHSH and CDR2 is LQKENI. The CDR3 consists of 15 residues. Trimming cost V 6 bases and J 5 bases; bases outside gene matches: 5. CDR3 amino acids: CASSRTGGSTGELFF. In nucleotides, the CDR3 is TGTGCCAGCTCGCGGACAGGGGGCAGTACCGGGGAGCTGTTTTTT.

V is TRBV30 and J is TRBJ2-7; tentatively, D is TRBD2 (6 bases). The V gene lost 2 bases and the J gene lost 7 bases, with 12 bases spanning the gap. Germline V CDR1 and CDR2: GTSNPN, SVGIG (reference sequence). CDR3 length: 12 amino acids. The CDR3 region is CAWSIAEGEQYF. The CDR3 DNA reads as TGTGCCTGGAGTATAGCGGAGGGAGAGCAGTACTTC. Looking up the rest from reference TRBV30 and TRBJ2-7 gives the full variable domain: SQTIHQWPATLVQPVGSPLSLECTVEGTSNPNLYWYRQAAGRGLQLLFYSVGIGQISSEVPQNLSASRPQDRQFILSSKKLLLSDSGFYLCAWSIAEGEQYFGPGTRLTVT.

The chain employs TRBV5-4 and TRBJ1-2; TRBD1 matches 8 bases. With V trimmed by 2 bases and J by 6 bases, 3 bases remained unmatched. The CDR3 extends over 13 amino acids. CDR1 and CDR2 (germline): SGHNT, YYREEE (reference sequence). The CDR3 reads CASSFAGGNGYTF. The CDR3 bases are TGTGCCAGCAGCTTTGCAGGGGGCAATGGCTACACCTTC.

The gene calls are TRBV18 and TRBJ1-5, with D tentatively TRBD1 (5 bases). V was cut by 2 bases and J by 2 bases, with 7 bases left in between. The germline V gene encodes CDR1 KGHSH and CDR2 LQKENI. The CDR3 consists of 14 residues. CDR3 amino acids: CASSPARGNQPQHF. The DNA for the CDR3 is TGTGCCAGCTCACCAGCCAGGGGCAATCAGCCCCAGCATTTT.

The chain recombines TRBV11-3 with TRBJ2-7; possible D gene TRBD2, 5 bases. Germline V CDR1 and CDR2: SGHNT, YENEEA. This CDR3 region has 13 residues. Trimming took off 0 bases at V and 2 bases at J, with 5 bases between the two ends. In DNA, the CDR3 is TGTGCCAGCAGCTTAGACGGGGCCTACGAGCAGTACTTC. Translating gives CASSLDGAYEQYF.

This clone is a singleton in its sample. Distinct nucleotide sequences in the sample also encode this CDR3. CDR3 protein: CAWSGGGNQPQHF. The CDR3 nucleotides are TGTGCCTGGAGTGGGGGGGGCAATCAGCCCCAGCATTTT. This rearrangement joins TRBV30 to TRBJ1-5; D perhaps matches TRBD1 (5 bases). Trimming pared 1 base from V and 2 bases from J, leaving 6 bases between. CDR1 GTSNPN and CDR2 SVGIG come from the germline V gene (reference sequence). This CDR3 has 13 amino acids.

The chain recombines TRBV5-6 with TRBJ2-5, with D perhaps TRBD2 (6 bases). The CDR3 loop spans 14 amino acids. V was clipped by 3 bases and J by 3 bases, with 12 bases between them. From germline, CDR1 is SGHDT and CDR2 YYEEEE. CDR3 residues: CASSWGVAEETQYF. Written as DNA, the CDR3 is TGTGCCAGCAGCTGGGGGGTAGCGGAAGAGACCCAGTACTTC. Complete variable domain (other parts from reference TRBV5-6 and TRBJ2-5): DAGVTQSPTHLIKTRGQQVTLRCSPKSGHDTVSWYQQALGQGPQFIFQYYEEEERQRGNFPDRFSGHQFPNYSSELNVNALLLGDSALYLCASSWGVAEETQYFGPGTRLLVL.

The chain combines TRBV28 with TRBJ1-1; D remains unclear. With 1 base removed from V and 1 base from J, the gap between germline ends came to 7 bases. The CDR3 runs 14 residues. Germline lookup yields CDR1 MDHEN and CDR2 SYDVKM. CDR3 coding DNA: TGTGCCAGCAGTTTATCGACGGGGAACACTGAAGCTTTCTTT. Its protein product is CASSLSTGNTEAFF. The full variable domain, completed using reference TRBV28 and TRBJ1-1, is DVKVTQSSRYLVKRTGEKVFLECVQDMDHENMFWYRQDPGLGLRLIYFSYDVKMKEKGDIPEGYSVSREKKERFSLILESASTNQTSMYLCASSLSTGNTEAFFGQGTRLTVV.

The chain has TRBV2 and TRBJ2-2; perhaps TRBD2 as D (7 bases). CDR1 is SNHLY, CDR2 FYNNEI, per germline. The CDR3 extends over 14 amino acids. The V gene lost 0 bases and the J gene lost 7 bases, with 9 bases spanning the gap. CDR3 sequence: CASSEAGGHGELFF. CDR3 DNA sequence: TGTGCCAGCAGTGAAGCGGGGGGGCACGGGGAGCTGTTTTTT.

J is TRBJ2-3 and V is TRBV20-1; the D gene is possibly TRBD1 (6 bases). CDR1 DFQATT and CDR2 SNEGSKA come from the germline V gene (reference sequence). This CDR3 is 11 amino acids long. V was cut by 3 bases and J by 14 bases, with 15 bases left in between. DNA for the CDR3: TGCAGTGCTAGCCTCCGGACCAGGGGGTATTTT. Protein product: CSASLRTRGYF.

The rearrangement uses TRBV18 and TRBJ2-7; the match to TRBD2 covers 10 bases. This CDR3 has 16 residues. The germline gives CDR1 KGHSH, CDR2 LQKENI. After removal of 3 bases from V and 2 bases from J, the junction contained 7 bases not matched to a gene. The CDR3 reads CASSPRLAGQAYEQYF. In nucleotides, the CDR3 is TGTGCCAGCTCACCCAGACTAGCGGGTCAGGCCTACGAGCAGTACTTC.